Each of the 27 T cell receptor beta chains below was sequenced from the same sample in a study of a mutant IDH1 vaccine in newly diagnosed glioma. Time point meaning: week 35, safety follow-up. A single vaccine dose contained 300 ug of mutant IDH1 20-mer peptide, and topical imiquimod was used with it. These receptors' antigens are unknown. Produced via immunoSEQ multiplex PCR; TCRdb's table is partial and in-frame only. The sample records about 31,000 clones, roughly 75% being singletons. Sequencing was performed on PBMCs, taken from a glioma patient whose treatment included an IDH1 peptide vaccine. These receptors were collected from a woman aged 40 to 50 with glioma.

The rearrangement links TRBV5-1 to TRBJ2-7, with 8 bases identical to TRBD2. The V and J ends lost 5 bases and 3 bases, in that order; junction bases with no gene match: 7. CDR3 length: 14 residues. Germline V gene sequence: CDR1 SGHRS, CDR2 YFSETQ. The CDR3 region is CASRERGINYEQYF. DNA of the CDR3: TGCGCCAGCAGGGAGCGGGGGATCAACTACGAGCAGTACTTC.

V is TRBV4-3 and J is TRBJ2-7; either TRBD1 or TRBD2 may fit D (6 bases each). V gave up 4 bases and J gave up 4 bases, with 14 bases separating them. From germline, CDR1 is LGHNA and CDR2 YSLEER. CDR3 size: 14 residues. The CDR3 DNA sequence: TGCGCCAGCAGCCGGGCCGGGGGCGAGTACGAGCAGTACTTC. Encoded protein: CASSRAGGEYEQYF.

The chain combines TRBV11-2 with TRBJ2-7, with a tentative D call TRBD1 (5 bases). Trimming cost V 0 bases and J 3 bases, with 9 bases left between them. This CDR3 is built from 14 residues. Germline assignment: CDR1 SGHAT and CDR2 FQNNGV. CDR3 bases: TGTGCCAGCAGCTTAGACAGGGCCGGCTACGAGCAGTACTTC. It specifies CASSLDRAGYEQYF. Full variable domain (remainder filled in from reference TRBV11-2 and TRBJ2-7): EAGVAQSPRYKIIEKRQSVAFWCNPISGHATLYWYQQILGQGPKLLIQFQNNGVVDDSQLPKDRFSAERLKGVDSTLKIQPAKLEDSAVYLCASSLDRAGYEQYFGPGTRLTVT.

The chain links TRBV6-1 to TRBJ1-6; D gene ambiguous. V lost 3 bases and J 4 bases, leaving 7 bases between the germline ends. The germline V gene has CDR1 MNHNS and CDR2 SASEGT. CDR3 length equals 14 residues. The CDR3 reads CASSDSQYNSPLHF. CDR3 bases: TGTGCCAGCAGTGACAGCCAGTATAATTCACCCCTCCACTTT.

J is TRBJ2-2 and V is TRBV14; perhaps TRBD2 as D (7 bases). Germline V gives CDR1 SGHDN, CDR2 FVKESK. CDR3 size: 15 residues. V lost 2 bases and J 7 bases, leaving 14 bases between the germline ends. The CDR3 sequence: CASSQWGGPDGELFF. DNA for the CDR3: TGTGCCAGCAGCCAATGGGGGGGGCCTGACGGGGAGCTGTTTTTT.

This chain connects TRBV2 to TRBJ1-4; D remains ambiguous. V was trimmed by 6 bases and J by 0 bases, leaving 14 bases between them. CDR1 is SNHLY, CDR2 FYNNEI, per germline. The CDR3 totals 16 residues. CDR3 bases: TGTGCCAGCAGCCGGACCTCAGGAGCAACTAATGAAAAACTGTTTTTT. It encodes CASSRTSGATNEKLFF.

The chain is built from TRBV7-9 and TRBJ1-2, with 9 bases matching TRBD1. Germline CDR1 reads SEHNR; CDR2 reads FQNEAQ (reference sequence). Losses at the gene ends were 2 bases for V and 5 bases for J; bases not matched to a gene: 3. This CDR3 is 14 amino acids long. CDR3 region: CASSLNDRGYGYTF. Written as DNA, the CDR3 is TGTGCCAGCAGCTTAAACGACAGGGGGTATGGCTACACCTTC.

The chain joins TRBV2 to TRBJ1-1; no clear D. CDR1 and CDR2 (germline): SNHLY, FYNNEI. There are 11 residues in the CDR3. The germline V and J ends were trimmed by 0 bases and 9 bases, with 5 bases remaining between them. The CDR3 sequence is CASSEAEKAFF. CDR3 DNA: TGTGCCAGCAGTGAAGCGGAAAAAGCTTTCTTT.

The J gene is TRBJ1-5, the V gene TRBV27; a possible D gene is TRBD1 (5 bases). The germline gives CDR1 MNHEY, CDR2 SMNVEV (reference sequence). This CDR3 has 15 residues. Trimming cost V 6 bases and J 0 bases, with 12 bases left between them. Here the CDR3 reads CASSPTVFSNQPQHF. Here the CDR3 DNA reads TGTGCCAGCAGCCCGACAGTTTTTAGCAATCAGCCCCAGCATTTT.

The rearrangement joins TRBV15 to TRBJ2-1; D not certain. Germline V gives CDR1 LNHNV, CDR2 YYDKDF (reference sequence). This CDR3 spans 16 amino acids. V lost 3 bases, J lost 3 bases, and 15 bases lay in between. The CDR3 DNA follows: TGTGCCACCAGCAGGGAAACGGCTAGTGGCTACAATGAGCAGTTCTTC. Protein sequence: CATSRETASGYNEQFF. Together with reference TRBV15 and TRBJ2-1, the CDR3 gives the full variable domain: DAMVIQNPRYQVTQFGKPVTLSCSQTLNHNVMYWYQQKSSQAPKLLFHYYDKDFNNEADTPDNFQSRRPNTSFCFLDIRSPGLGDTAMYLCATSRETASGYNEQFFGPGTRLTVL.

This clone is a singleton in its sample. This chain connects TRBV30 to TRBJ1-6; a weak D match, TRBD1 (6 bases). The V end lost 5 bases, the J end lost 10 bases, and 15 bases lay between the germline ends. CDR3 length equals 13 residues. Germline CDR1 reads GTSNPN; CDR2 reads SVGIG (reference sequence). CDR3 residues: CAWAVGGRSPLHF. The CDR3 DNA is TGTGCCTGGGCGGTGGGGGGGCGGTCACCCCTCCACTTT.

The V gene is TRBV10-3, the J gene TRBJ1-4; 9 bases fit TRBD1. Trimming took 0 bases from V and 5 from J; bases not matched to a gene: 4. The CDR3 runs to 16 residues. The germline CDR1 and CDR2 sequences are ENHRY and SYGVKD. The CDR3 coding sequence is TGTGCCATCAGTGAGTCGGGGACAGGGCCAAATGAAAAACTGTTTTTT. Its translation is CAISESGTGPNEKLFF.

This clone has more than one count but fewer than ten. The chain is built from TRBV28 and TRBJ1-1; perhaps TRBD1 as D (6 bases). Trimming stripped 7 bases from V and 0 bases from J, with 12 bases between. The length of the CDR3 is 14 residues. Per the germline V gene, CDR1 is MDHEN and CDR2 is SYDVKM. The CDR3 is CASTNGGMNTEAFF. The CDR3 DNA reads TGTGCCAGCACCAACGGGGGCATGAACACTGAAGCTTTCTTT. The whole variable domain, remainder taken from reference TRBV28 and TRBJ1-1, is DVKVTQSSRYLVKRTGEKVFLECVQDMDHENMFWYRQDPGLGLRLIYFSYDVKMKEKGDIPEGYSVSREKKERFSLILESASTNQTSMYLCASTNGGMNTEAFFGQGTRLTVV.

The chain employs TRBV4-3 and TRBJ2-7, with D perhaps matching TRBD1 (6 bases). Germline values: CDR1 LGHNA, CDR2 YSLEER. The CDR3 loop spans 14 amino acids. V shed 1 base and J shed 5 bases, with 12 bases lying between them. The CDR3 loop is CASSQAGTKDEQYF. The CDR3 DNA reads TGCGCCAGCAGCCAAGCCGGGACAAAAGACGAGCAGTACTTC.

The CDR3 region is CASSLFRSSNQPQHF. CDR3 in DNA: TGTGCCAGCAGTTTATTCCGGTCCAGCAATCAGCCCCAGCATTTT. The V call is TRBV28, the J call TRBJ1-5; no clear D. Trimming pared 1 base from V and 1 base from J, leaving 8 bases between. Germline CDR1 and CDR2: MDHEN and SYDVKM. This CDR3 is 15 amino acids long.

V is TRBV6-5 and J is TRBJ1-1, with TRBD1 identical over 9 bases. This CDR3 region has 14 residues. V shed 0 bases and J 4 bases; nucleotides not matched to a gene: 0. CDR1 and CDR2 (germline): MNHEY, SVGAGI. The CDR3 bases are TGTGCCAGCAGTTACTCGACAGGGGGCACTGAAGCTTTCTTT. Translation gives CASSYSTGGTEAFF.

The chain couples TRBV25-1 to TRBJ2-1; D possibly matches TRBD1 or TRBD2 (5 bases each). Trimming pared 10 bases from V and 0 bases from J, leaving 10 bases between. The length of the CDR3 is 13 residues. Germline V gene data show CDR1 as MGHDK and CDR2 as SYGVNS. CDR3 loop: CATQGASYNEQFF. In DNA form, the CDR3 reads TGTGCCACCCAGGGAGCCTCCTACAATGAGCAGTTCTTC.

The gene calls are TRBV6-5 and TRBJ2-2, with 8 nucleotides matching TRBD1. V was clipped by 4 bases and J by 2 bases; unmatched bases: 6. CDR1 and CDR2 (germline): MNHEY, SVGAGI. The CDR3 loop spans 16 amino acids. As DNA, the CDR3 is TGTGCCAGCAGTTCGTACAGGGGGATTAACACCGGGGAGCTGTTTTTT. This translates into CASSSYRGINTGELFF.

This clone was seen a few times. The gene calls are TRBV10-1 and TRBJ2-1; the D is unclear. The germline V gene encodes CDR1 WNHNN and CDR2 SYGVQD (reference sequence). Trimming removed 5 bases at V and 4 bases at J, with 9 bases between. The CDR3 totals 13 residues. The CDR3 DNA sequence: TGCGCCAGCAGTTTGGACGGTTACAATGAGCAGTTCTTC. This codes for CASSLDGYNEQFF.

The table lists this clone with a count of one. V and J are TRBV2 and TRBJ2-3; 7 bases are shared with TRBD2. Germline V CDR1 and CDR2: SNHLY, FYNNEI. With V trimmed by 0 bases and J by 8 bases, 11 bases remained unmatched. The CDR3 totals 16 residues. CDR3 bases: TGTGCCAGCAGTGAAGCGTCCGAGGGGCGGGGGATTACGCAGTATTTT. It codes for CASSEASEGRGITQYF.

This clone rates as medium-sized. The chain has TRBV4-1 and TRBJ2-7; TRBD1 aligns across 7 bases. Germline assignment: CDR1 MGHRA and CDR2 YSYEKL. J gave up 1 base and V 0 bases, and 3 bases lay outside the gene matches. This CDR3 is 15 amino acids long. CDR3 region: CASSQETGLSYEQYF. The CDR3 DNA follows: TGCGCCAGCAGCCAAGAGACAGGGTTGTCCTACGAGCAGTACTTC.

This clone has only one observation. This chain's CDR3 is CASSTSGGNTIYF. In DNA form, the CDR3 reads TGCGCCAGCAGCACCTCGGGTGGAAACACCATATATTTT. This chain connects TRBV4-3 to TRBJ1-3; unclear D gene. CDR3 length: 13 amino acids. The V gene lost 5 bases and the J gene lost 3 bases, with 8 bases spanning the gap. Germline V gene sequence: CDR1 LGHNA, CDR2 YSLEER.

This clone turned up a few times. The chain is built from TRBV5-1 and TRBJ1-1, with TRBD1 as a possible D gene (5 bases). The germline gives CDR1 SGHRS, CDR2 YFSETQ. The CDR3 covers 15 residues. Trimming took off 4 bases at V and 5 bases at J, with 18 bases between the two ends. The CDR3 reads CASSPESGLGTEAFF. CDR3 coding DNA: TGCGCCAGCAGCCCGGAGTCAGGGCTGGGGACTGAAGCTTTCTTT.

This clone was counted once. The CDR3 DNA reads TGTGCCAGCAGCGGGGGGTGGGGCTTGGACACTGAAGCTTTCTTT. Translation: CASSGGWGLDTEAFF. The chain has TRBV9 and TRBJ1-1; possible D gene TRBD1, 5 bases. The V and J ends lost 3 bases and 3 bases respectively, with 15 bases between them. CDR1 is SGDLS and CDR2 is YYNGEE in the germline V gene. The CDR3 covers 15 residues.

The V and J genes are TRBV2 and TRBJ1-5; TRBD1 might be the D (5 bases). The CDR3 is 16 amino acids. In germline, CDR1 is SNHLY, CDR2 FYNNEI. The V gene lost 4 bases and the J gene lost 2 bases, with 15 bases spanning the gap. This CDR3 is CASSGIPGLGNQPQHF. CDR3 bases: TGTGCCAGCAGTGGGATCCCGGGACTGGGCAATCAGCCCCAGCATTTT.

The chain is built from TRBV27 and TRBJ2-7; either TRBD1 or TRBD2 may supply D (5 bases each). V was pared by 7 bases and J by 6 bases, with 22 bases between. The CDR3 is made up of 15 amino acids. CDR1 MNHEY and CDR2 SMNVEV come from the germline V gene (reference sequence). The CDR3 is CASTSWDAGIREQYF. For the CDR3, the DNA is TGTGCCAGCACCTCTTGGGACGCCGGGATTCGCGAGCAGTACTTC.

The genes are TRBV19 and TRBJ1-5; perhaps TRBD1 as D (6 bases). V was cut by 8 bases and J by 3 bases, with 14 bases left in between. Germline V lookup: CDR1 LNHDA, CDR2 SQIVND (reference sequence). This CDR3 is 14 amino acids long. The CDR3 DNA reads TGTGCCAGTCGACAGGAAGGTAACAATCAGCCCCAGCATTTT. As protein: CASRQEGNNQPQHF.